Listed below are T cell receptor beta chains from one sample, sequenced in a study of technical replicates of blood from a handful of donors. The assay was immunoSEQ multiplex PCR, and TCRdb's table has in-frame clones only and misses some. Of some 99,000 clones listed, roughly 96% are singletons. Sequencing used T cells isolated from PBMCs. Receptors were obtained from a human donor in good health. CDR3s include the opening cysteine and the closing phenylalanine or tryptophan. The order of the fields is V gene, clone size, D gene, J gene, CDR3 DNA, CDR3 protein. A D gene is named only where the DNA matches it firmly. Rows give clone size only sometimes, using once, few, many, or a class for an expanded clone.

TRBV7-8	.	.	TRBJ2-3	TGTGCCAGCAGCTCAGGGTCAGATACGCAGTATTTT	CASSSGSDTQYF
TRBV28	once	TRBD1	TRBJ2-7	TGTGCCAGCAGTTCTCGGGACAGGGGACCCTACGAGCAGTACTTC	CASSSRDRGPYEQYF
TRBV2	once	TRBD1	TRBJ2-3	TGTGCCAGCAGGACAGGGAGCACAGATACGCAGTATTTT	CASRTGSTDTQYF
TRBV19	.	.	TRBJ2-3	TGTGCCAGTAGATCAGGGGTTCGCACAGATACGCAGTATTTT	CASRSGVRTDTQYF
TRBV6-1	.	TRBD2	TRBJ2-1	TGTGCCAGCAGAGATACTAGCGTCGTTGAGCAGTTCTTC	CASRDTSVVEQFF
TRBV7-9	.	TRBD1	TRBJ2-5	TGTGCCAGCAGCCCTCGAGGGGACAGACAAGAGACCCAGTACTTC	CASSPRGDRQETQYF
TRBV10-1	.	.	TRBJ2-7	TGCGCCAGCCGGGGGACGGAAGGACTCTACGAGCAGTACTTC	CASRGTEGLYEQYF
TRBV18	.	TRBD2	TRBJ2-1	TGTGCCAGCTCACAGTTTATGGGGAGCGGGACCAATGAGCAGTTCTTC	CASSQFMGSGTNEQFF
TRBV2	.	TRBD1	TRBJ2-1	TGTGCCAGCAGTGGACGGGACAGCTCCTACAATGAGCAGTTCTTC	CASSGRDSSYNEQFF
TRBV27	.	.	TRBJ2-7	TGTGCCAGCAGCCGAAACAGGGTCGACGAGCAGTACTTC	CASSRNRVDEQYF
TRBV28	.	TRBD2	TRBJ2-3	TGTGCCAGCACCCGAGCGGGGGTGACAGATACGCAGTATTTT	CASTRAGVTDTQYF
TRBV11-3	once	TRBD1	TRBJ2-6	TGTGCCAGCAGCCCTGGGACAGGCCCTAGCTCTGGGGCCAACGTCCTGACTTTC	CASSPGTGPSSGANVLTF
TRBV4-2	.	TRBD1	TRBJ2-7	TGTGCCAGCAGCCAAGAATATACAGGGGGGTACGAGCAGTACTTC	CASSQEYTGGYEQYF
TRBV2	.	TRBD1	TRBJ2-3	TGTGCCAGCAGGCCGGGACAGGTCTTGGCTAGCACAGATACGCAGTATTTT	CASRPGQVLASTDTQYF
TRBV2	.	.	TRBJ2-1	TGTGCCAGCAGTGATACCACGGGACAACTTGACAATGAGCAGTTCTTC	CASSDTTGQLDNEQFF
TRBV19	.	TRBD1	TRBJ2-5	TGTGCCAGTGGGCCAGGGGGCCTTCAAGAGACCCAGTACTTC	CASGPGGLQETQYF
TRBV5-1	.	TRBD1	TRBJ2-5	TGCGCCAGCAGCTCCAGGACAGGGGAAGGGGAGACCCAGTACTTC	CASSSRTGEGETQYF
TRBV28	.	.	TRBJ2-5	TGTGCCAGCAGTTTGCGGGGTCAAGAGACCCAGTACTTC	CASSLRGQETQYF
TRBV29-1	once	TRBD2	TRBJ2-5	TGCAGCGTTGAAGATTGGACTAGTAAAGAGACCCAGTACTTC	CSVEDWTSKETQYF
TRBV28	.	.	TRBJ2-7	TGTGCCAGCAGTTTAAACCCCGCACAGCCCTTCTCCTACGAGCAGTACTTC	CASSLNPAQPFSYEQYF
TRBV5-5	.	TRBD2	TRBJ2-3	TGTGCCAGCAGCTTGGTAGGCGGGGGGAACTTGGATACGCAGTATTTT	CASSLVGGGNLDTQYF
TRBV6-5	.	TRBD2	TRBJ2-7	TGTGCCAGCACCCTACTAGCGGGAAGCTCCTACGAGCAGTACTTC	CASTLLAGSSYEQYF
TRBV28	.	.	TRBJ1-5	TGTGCCAGCAGTTTTATTGGACTCAATCAGCCCCAGCATTTT	CASSFIGLNQPQHF
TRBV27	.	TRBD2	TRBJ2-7	TGTGCCAGGGGGGGGGTCCTCCCCTACGAGCAGTACTTC	CARGGVLPYEQYF
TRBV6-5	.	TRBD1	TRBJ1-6	TGTGCCAGCAACAAAGGGACAGGGAATTCACCCCTCCACTTT	CASNKGTGNSPLHF
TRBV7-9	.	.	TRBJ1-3	TGTGCCAGCAGCTCCCTATTGGAGTTCTACTCTGGAAACACCATATATTTT	CASSSLLEFYSGNTIYF
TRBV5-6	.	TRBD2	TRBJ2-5	TGTGCCAGCAGCTTTCGACTAGCCGATAAAGAGACCCAGTACTTC	CASSFRLADKETQYF